Following are 2 T cell receptor beta chains from one sample sequenced in a study of cytomegalovirus exposure and HLA in healthy donors. PCR used 60 Vbeta primers and 13 Jbeta primers. Only in-frame clones appear in the TCRdb table, and some are missing; sequencing was by immunoSEQ multiplex PCR. The profile shows around 40,000 clones, 70% to 80% of them singletons. The sequenced sample was PBMCs. The source is a man aged 30 to 45 in good health and CMV-seronegative.

The genes are TRBV5-6 and TRBJ1-2; 7 bases are a match to TRBD1. The CDR3 covers 15 residues. The V and J ends lost 6 bases and 7 bases, in that order; junction bases with no gene match: 15. Germline V CDR1 and CDR2: SGHDT, YYEEEE. CDR3: CASNPGGPGLGGYTF. In nucleotides, the CDR3 is TGTGCCAGCAACCCAGGGGGGCCGGGATTAGGTGGCTACACCTTC.

The chain recombines TRBV7-2 with TRBJ2-7, with 7 bases matching TRBD1. Germline V lookup: CDR1 SGHTA, CDR2 FQGNSA. V dropped 1 base and J dropped 5; count of bases not matched to a gene: 11. The CDR3 extends over 16 amino acids. The CDR3: CASSLEGLRGPHEQYF. The CDR3 DNA follows: TGTGCCAGCAGCTTAGAAGGTCTTAGGGGGCCCCACGAGCAGTACTTC. Full variable domain (outside the CDR3, taken from reference TRBV7-2 and TRBJ2-7): GAGVSQSPSNKVTEKGKDVELRCDPISGHTALYWYRQSLGQGLEFLIYFQGNSAPDKSGLPSDRFSAERTGGSVSTLTIQRTQQEDSAVYLCASSLEGLRGPHEQYFGPGTRLTVT.